This T cell receptor beta chain was found in a study of vaccination effects on CD4 cells after COVID-19. Broader study findings: Marked clonal contraction of infection- and vaccine-induced clones was seen late after vaccination.

CDR1 is SGHRS and CDR2 is YFSETQ in the germline V gene. This CDR3 comprises 14 residues. About this clone: What it binds is unknown. Mismatch with germline at one junction end may stem from a read error.

Generated by immunoSEQ multiplex PCR, the TCRdb table keeps only in-frame clones and is missing some. The top ten hold roughly a tenth of the sample, which has 28,000 or so clones, around 70% seen once. Peptide-pool stimulation followed by sequencing identified expanded antigen-specific CD4+ clonotypes in the ViraFEST assay. Cells that had been cultured for approximately ten days were the source of isolated CD4+ T cells. Vaccinated recipients, who were negative for nucleocapsid antibodies, had no history of SARS-CoV-2 infection. About 2 million PBMC were seeded per well and grown in the presence of about 10 IU/ml IL-2 and about 10 ug/ml peptides.

J is TRBJ1-3 and V is TRBV5-1; D unresolved. Here the sequenced sample was CD4+ T cells from PBMCs cultured with SARS-CoV-2 spike peptides, taken before COVID-19 vaccination. The TCR comes from a human donor who received a COVID-19 vaccine. CDR3 coding DNA: TGCGCCAGCAGCCCCGGGATTGGTGGAGACACCATATATTTT. It yields the protein CASSPGIGGDTIYF.